One sample yielded the 21 T cell receptor beta chains listed below, sequenced in a study of T cell changes during pregnancy in multiple sclerosis. Assay: immunoSEQ multiplex PCR; the TCRdb copy retains only in-frame clones and omits some. The sample holds more than 90,000 clones; 80% to 95% are singletons and the top ten take approximately 1.5%. The material was peripheral blood, obtained in the first trimester of pregnancy. The receptors here all came from a female donor with multiple sclerosis, enrolled in a pregnancy study.

The chain combines TRBV14 with TRBJ2-1; 9 bases line up with TRBD2. There are 15 residues in the CDR3. CDR1 is SGHDN, CDR2 FVKESK, per germline. V shed 1 base, J shed 8 bases, and the junction held 6 bases outside the gene matches. The CDR3 DNA is TGTGCCAGCAGCCAAGTATTAGCGGGAGTGCATGAGCAGTTCTTC. It is translated as CASSQVLAGVHEQFF.

CDR3 DNA: TGTGCCTGGAGGGACTCCTCCTACGAGCAGTACTTC. Amino acids: CAWRDSSYEQYF. V is TRBV30 and J is TRBJ2-7; possible D gene TRBD2, 5 bases. Germline CDR1 reads GTSNPN; CDR2 reads SVGIG (reference sequence). This CDR3 has 12 residues. Trimming removed 3 bases at V and 0 bases at J, with 6 bases between.

This sequence joins TRBV28 and TRBJ2-1; D possibly corresponds to TRBD1 (6 bases). Trimming took off 10 bases at V and 8 bases at J, with 18 bases between the two ends. The CDR3 sequence is 13 residues long. CDR1 and CDR2 (germline): MDHEN, SYDVKM. The CDR3 coding sequence is TGTGCCACCAACGGACCAGGGACACATGAGCAGTTCTTC. It encodes CATNGPGTHEQFF.

The V gene is TRBV28, the J gene TRBJ2-7, with 10 bases identical to TRBD1. In germline, CDR1 is MDHEN, CDR2 SYDVKM. V lost 6 bases and J lost 3; bases outside the gene matches: 8. The CDR3 contains 15 residues. The CDR3 protein is CASRYGRTGGYEQYF. The CDR3 nucleotides are TGTGCCAGCAGATATGGAAGGACAGGGGGCTACGAGCAGTACTTC. Looking up the rest from reference TRBV28 and TRBJ2-7 gives the full variable domain: DVKVTQSSRYLVKRTGEKVFLECVQDMDHENMFWYRQDPGLGLRLIYFSYDVKMKEKGDIPEGYSVSREKKERFSLILESASTNQTSMYLCASRYGRTGGYEQYFGPGTRLTVT.

V is TRBV4-1 and J is TRBJ2-3, with D possibly being TRBD1 (7 bases). V dropped 6 bases and J dropped 0 bases, with 13 bases sitting between them. The CDR3 spans 15 residues. Germline CDR1 is MGHRA and CDR2 is YSYEKL. CDR3 in amino acids: CASSPGGLSTDTQYF. The CDR3, as DNA: TGCGCCAGCAGTCCAGGGGGGCTTAGCACAGATACGCAGTATTTT.

The chain is built from TRBV19 and TRBJ2-1, with D possibly matching TRBD1 (6 bases). The CDR3 totals 13 residues. The germline V gene encodes CDR1 LNHDA and CDR2 SQIVND (reference sequence). Trimming stripped 10 bases from V and 8 bases from J, with 18 bases between. The CDR3 nucleotides are TGTGCCACCTCAGGGGTTATTTGGGATGAGCAGTTCTTC. It specifies CATSGVIWDEQFF.

As regards this clone: The sample carries other DNA sequences with the same CDR3. This chain connects TRBV4-1 to TRBJ2-7; D unresolved. Trimming pared 1 base from V and 3 bases from J, leaving 4 bases between. The CDR3 has 12 amino acids. From germline, CDR1 is MGHRA and CDR2 YSYEKL. CDR3 residues: CASSQGGYEQYF. CDR3 DNA: TGCGCCAGCAGCCAAGGAGGCTACGAGCAGTACTTC.

The rearrangement joins TRBV7-9 to TRBJ1-3, with no clear D. The CDR3 spans 11 residues. V was cut by 8 bases and J by 3 bases, with 5 bases left in between. Germline V gene lookup returns CDR1 SEHNR and CDR2 FQNEAQ (reference sequence). The chain's CDR3 is CASVVGNTIYF. The DNA of the CDR3 is TGTGCCAGCGTCGTTGGAAACACCATATATTTT.

The gene calls are TRBV7-8 and TRBJ2-1; 8 bases map to TRBD2. V trimming: 5 bases; J trimming: 2 bases; junction bases outside the gene matches: 8. CDR3 length equals 16 residues. From germline, CDR1 is SGHVS and CDR2 FQNEAQ. CDR3 residues: CASSLSGLAAYNEQFF. CDR3 bases: TGTGCCAGCAGCCTCAGTGGACTAGCCGCCTACAATGAGCAGTTCTTC.

The chain combines TRBV14 with TRBJ2-1; 13 bases align to TRBD2. With V trimmed by 4 bases and J by 7 bases, 4 bases remained unmatched. This CDR3 has 15 residues. Germline V gene data show CDR1 as SGHDN and CDR2 as FVKESK. The CDR3 here is CASSRGLAGENEQFF. CDR3 DNA: TGTGCCAGCAGCCGTGGACTAGCGGGAGAGAATGAGCAGTTCTTC.

The CDR3 loop is CASRFSGGTGGGGYTF. The CDR3 bases are TGTGCCAGCAGATTCTCTGGTGGCACAGGGGGCGGTGGCTACACCTTC. V gene TRBV28 combines with J gene TRBJ1-2, with 9 bases fitting TRBD1. CDR3 size: 16 residues. V lost 6 bases, J lost 7 bases, and 15 bases stayed unmatched. CDR1 is MDHEN, CDR2 SYDVKM, per germline.

The J gene is TRBJ1-1, the V gene TRBV29-1, with 10 bases aligning to TRBD1. The trim removed 7 bases at V and 4 bases at J, leaving 3 bases unmatched. Germline lookup yields CDR1 SQVTM and CDR2 ANQGSEA. CDR3 length: 12 residues. The CDR3 DNA is TGCAGCGCTGGGGACAGGGGCACTGAAGCTTTCTTT. It codes for CSAGDRGTEAFF.

The genes are TRBV4-1 and TRBJ1-1; 10 nucleotides agree with TRBD1. After removal of 4 bases from V and 0 bases from J, the junction contained 11 bases not matched to a gene. The CDR3 totals 18 residues. Germline V gives CDR1 MGHRA, CDR2 YSYEKL. The CDR3 coding sequence is TGCGCCAGCAGCCGCTTTAAAAGACAGGGGGCCGTGAACACTGAAGCTTTCTTT. Its translation is CASSRFKRQGAVNTEAFF.

The chain employs TRBV7-2 and TRBJ2-7, with D tentatively TRBD1 (7 bases). CDR1 and CDR2 (germline): SGHTA, FQGNSA. The V end was cut by 5 bases, the J end by 2 bases, with 13 bases between. This CDR3 has 14 amino acids. The CDR3 DNA reads as TGTGCCAGCAGCACCGGAGGGGGCCCCTACGAGCAGTACTTC. This codes for CASSTGGGPYEQYF.

This clone appeared a few times. The chain employs TRBV27 and TRBJ2-7; the D gene is possibly TRBD1 (6 bases). V shed 5 bases and J shed 3 bases, with 14 bases lying between them. Germline CDR1 reads MNHEY; CDR2 reads SMNVEV (reference sequence). The CDR3 covers 14 residues. The CDR3 sequence: CASSPYRTVYEQYF. The CDR3 DNA sequence: TGTGCCAGCAGTCCTTACCGGACAGTCTACGAGCAGTACTTC.

The J gene is TRBJ2-7, the V gene TRBV28; the match to TRBD1 covers 7 bases. CDR3 length equals 15 residues. V lost 5 bases and J lost 1; bases outside the gene matches: 8. Germline V gives CDR1 MDHEN, CDR2 SYDVKM. CDR3 bases: TGTGCCAGCAGTGCCCCCGGGACAGCATCCTACGAGCAGTACTTC. The encoded protein is CASSAPGTASYEQYF.

The chain has TRBV19 and TRBJ2-7; D remains unclear. CDR1 is LNHDA and CDR2 is SQIVND in the germline V gene (reference sequence). With 5 bases removed from V and 5 bases from J, the gap between germline ends came to 10 bases. CDR3 size: 12 residues. CDR3 in amino acids: CASSQDLDEQYF. CDR3 bases: TGTGCCAGTAGTCAGGATTTGGACGAGCAGTACTTC.

The J gene is TRBJ1-1, the V gene TRBV18, with 8 bases fitting TRBD1. Looked up from germline, CDR1 is KGHSH and CDR2 is LQKENI. The CDR3 length is 15 residues. The J segment lost 2 bases and the V segment lost 3 bases, leaving 5 bases of the junction unmatched. The CDR3 DNA sequence: TGTGCCAGCTCACCTCGGGACAGGATAAACACTGAAGCTTTCTTT. It encodes CASSPRDRINTEAFF.

This clone was recorded a few times. V and J are TRBV28 and TRBJ2-7; perhaps TRBD1 as D (5 bases). Germline V lookup: CDR1 MDHEN, CDR2 SYDVKM. Trimming took off 4 bases at V and 2 bases at J, with 15 bases between the two ends. This CDR3 has 15 residues. This chain's CDR3 is CASSSLHRLPYEQYF. DNA of the CDR3: TGTGCCAGCAGTTCGCTACACAGGCTGCCCTACGAGCAGTACTTC.

The J gene is TRBJ2-2, the V gene TRBV7-9; D is undetermined. From germline, CDR1 is SEHNR and CDR2 FQNEAQ (reference sequence). The V and J ends lost 2 bases and 6 bases respectively, with 10 bases between them. CDR3 length: 14 amino acids. This CDR3 reads CASSLQSVAGELFF. CDR3 DNA: TGTGCCAGCAGCTTACAATCGGTGGCCGGGGAGCTGTTTTTT.

This chain connects TRBV11-2 to TRBJ2-4, with D possibly TRBD1 on 5 matching bases. CDR3 length equals 17 residues. The V end lost 5 bases, the J end lost 0 bases, and 17 bases lay between the germline ends. Germline loops: CDR1 SGHAT, CDR2 FQNNGV. The CDR3 reads CASSPIKTDLAKNIQYF. In DNA form, the CDR3 reads TGTGCCAGCAGCCCAATAAAGACAGATCTAGCCAAAAACATTCAGTACTTC.